This T cell receptor (beta chain) was captured by sequencing in a study of blood T cell repertoires in COVID-19. Sequencing was performed with immunoSEQ multiplex PCR; in TCRdb, only in-frame clones are kept and a portion is missing. The profile shows 250,000 to 300,000 clones, about nine tenths of them singletons. V was cut by 4 bases and J by 8 bases, with 10 bases left in between. Germline-derived CDR1 and CDR2 are KGHDR and SFDVKD. This CDR3 has 13 amino acids. Sequenced material: peripheral blood. The TCR was taken from a woman in her twenties or thirties with COVID-19, enrolled during active disease. The V call is TRBV24-1, the J call TRBJ2-2; perhaps TRBD1 as D (6 bases). This chain's CDR3 is CATSDQRGGELFF. The DNA for the CDR3 is TGTGCCACCAGTGACCAAAGGGGGGGGGAGCTGTTTTTT.